The rows below give T cell receptor beta chains drawn from one sample of a study of PD-1 blockade in classical Hodgkin lymphoma. Assay used: immunoSEQ multiplex PCR; TCRdb lists only in-frame clones, some missing. The data contain 95,000 to 100,000 clones, around 89% of them singletons. This specimen consisted of peripheral blood mononuclear cells (PBMCs), obtained before the second cycle of nivolumab. These receptors were collected from a human donor with classical Hodgkin lymphoma. The conserved cysteine and the conserved F or W are not part of the CDR3 here.

v_call: TRBV7-6
j_call: TRBJ1-6
cdr3_aa: ASSSDRSLSPLH

v_call: TRBV6-4
j_call: TRBJ1-6
cdr3_aa: ASSAGLDNSPLH

v_call: TRBV4-1
j_call: TRBJ2-7
cdr3_aa: ASSQVYRTGGHEQY

v_call: TRBV6-4
j_call: TRBJ2-3
cdr3_aa: ASSAGGETDTQY

v_call: TRBV19
j_call: TRBJ1-1
cdr3_aa: ASSLGPGTEAF

v_call: TRBV19
j_call: TRBJ1-3
cdr3_aa: ASSMGRTPGNTIY

v_call: TRBV6-1
j_call: TRBJ2-7
cdr3_aa: ATTMGGTDYEQY

v_call: TRBV4-3
j_call: TRBJ1-1
cdr3_aa: ASTLGLTGTDTEAF

v_call: TRBV7-6
j_call: TRBJ2-3
cdr3_aa: ASSLGTRGAGGTDTQY

v_call: TRBV19
j_call: TRBJ2-1
cdr3_aa: ASRIFGEFILYNEQF

v_call: TRBV15
j_call: TRBJ2-4
cdr3_aa: ATSREGLAGGGKNIQY

v_call: TRBV11-2
j_call: TRBJ2-3
cdr3_aa: ASSSRWIADTQY

v_call: TRBV6-5
j_call: TRBJ2-7
cdr3_aa: ASRQGISTTYEQY

v_call: TRBV10-3
j_call: TRBJ1-4
cdr3_aa: AIWAGEGEKLF

v_call: TRBV6-1
j_call: TRBJ2-5
cdr3_aa: ASSEGTGGRETQY

v_call: TRBV7-9
j_call: TRBJ1-1
cdr3_aa: ASSYSVNTEAF

v_call: TRBV6-5
j_call: TRBJ2-7
cdr3_aa: ASMRDREQY

v_call: TRBV28
j_call: TRBJ1-5
cdr3_aa: ASSYDSYQPQH

v_call: TRBV5-1
j_call: TRBJ2-4
cdr3_aa: ASSWPRGRRESKNIQY

v_call: TRBV7-8
j_call: TRBJ1-6
cdr3_aa: ASSFRDTNSPLH

v_call: TRBV30
j_call: TRBJ1-2
cdr3_aa: AWSGTTYGYT

v_call: TRBV6-5
j_call: TRBJ1-6
cdr3_aa: ASSYRNSPLH

v_call: TRBV7-9
j_call: TRBJ1-5
cdr3_aa: ASSLAGQARQPQH